A single sample gave rise to the 21 T cell receptor beta chains below, sequenced in a study of blood T cell repertoires in COVID-19. Only in-frame clones appear in the TCRdb table, and some are missing; sequencing was by immunoSEQ multiplex PCR. The table has 70,000 to 95,000 clones, approximately 80% seen once. Specimen: peripheral blood. The receptors were gathered from a human donor in a cohort sampled during active COVID-19.

The CDR3 DNA is TGTGCCAGCAGCAAAGGGACTAGCGGGGGACCCGGCTCCTACAATGAGCAGTTCTTC. This sequence encodes CASSKGTSGGPGSYNEQFF. V gene TRBV7-9 combines with J gene TRBJ2-1, with 14 bases fitting TRBD2. The CDR3 consists of 19 residues. From germline, CDR1 is SEHNR and CDR2 FQNEAQ (reference sequence). The V and J ends lost 5 bases and 0 bases, in that order; junction bases with no gene match: 9.

The chain uses TRBV3-1 (or the pseudogene TRBV3-2) and TRBJ1-1, with a weak D call TRBD1 (6 bases). This CDR3 region has 14 residues. In germline, CDR1 is LGHDT, CDR2 YNNKEL (reference sequence). Trimming cost V 0 bases and J 10 bases, with 15 bases left between them. The CDR3: CASSQDNRARGAFF. The CDR3 bases are TGTGCCAGCAGCCAAGACAACAGGGCGAGGGGAGCTTTCTTT.

This chain uses TRBV4-1 with TRBJ1-2; D may be TRBD1 (5 bases). CDR3 length: 13 residues. Looked up from germline, CDR1 is MGHRA and CDR2 is YSYEKL. Trimming shortened V by 4 bases and J by 2 bases, and 8 bases separated the two germline ends. CDR3: CASSPGGNYGYTF. In nucleotides, the CDR3 is TGCGCCAGCAGCCCCGGGGGGAACTATGGCTACACCTTC.

This clone came up a few times. The rearrangement links TRBV27 to TRBJ2-7, with D maybe TRBD2 (6 bases). The germline gives CDR1 MNHEY, CDR2 SMNVEV (reference sequence). The CDR3 sequence is 12 residues long. With 5 bases removed from V and 6 bases from J, the gap between germline ends came to 11 bases. CDR3 protein: CASSPPGGEQYF. In nucleotides, the CDR3 is TGTGCCAGCAGTCCTCCCGGGGGCGAGCAGTACTTC.

This chain links TRBV29-1 with TRBJ2-1, with 7 bases identical to TRBD2. Germline-derived CDR1 and CDR2 are SQVTM and ANQGSEA. The CDR3 length is 16 residues. Losses at the gene ends were 2 bases for V and 4 bases for J; bases not matched to a gene: 11. CDR3 in amino acids: CSVEFLGGGRYNEQFF. Written as DNA, the CDR3 is TGCAGCGTTGAATTCCTTGGCGGGGGTCGGTACAATGAGCAGTTCTTC.

This chain links TRBV28 with TRBJ2-7; D unclear. This CDR3 contains 14 residues. Germline V gene data show CDR1 as MDHEN and CDR2 as SYDVKM. V lost 2 bases, J lost 9 bases, and 17 bases lay in between. The CDR3 coding sequence is TGTGCCAGCAGTTTAGGTCCAACCTTCTCAGGGCAGTACTTC. Encoded protein: CASSLGPTFSGQYF.

V gene TRBV7-2 combines with J gene TRBJ2-5; 11 bases line up with TRBD2. The junction had 7 bases not matched to a gene; V was cut back by 5 bases and J by 5 bases. The CDR3 is made up of 15 amino acids. CDR1 is SGHTA, CDR2 FQGNSA, per germline. CDR3 amino acids: CASSGSGGAVETQYF. CDR3 sequence (DNA): TGTGCCAGCAGCGGTAGCGGGGGGGCTGTGGAGACCCAGTACTTC.

The rearrangement uses TRBV24-1 and TRBJ2-2, with D unclear. This CDR3 spans 13 amino acids. Germline V gives CDR1 KGHDR, CDR2 SFDVKD. V was pared by 3 bases and J by 6 bases, with 7 bases between. This chain's CDR3 is CATSDPSSGELFF. DNA of the CDR3: TGTGCCACCAGTGATCCTAGTTCCGGGGAGCTGTTTTTT.

V usage is TRBV18 and J usage is TRBJ2-2; the match to TRBD1 covers 8 bases. The germline V gene encodes CDR1 KGHSH and CDR2 LQKENI. V shed 2 bases and J 4 bases; nucleotides not matched to a gene: 18. The CDR3 runs to 20 residues. In DNA form, the CDR3 reads TGTGCCAGCTCACCATCGCGACAGGGGAACCTTCACCTGGGCACCGGGGAGCTGTTTTTT. Residues: CASSPSRQGNLHLGTGELFF.

The CDR3 DNA reads TGTGCCACCAGCTCCCCGCCAGGAAAACTGTTTTTT. As protein: CATSSPPGKLFF. The chain employs TRBV15 and TRBJ1-4, with D hard to call. Trimming cost V 5 bases and J 10 bases, with 11 bases left between them. Looked up from germline, CDR1 is LNHNV and CDR2 is YYDKDF (reference sequence). The CDR3 runs to 12 residues. Drawing the rest from reference TRBV15 and TRBJ1-4, the complete variable domain is DAMVIQNPRYQVTQFGKPVTLSCSQTLNHNVMYWYQQKSSQAPKLLFHYYDKDFNNEADTPDNFQSRRPNTSFCFLDIRSPGLGDTAMYLCATSSPPGKLFFGSGTQLSVL.

In nucleotides, the CDR3 is TGTGCCAGTGGAGCCAGCTCCTACAATGAGCAGTTCTTC. Encoded protein: CASGASSYNEQFF. The chain employs TRBV19 and TRBJ2-1, with D hard to call. The CDR3 is 13 residues long. V lost 8 bases to trimming and J lost 0 bases, with 8 bases between them. CDR1 LNHDA and CDR2 SQIVND come from the germline V gene (reference sequence).

This clone was seen more than once but under ten times. This chain links TRBV3-1 (or the pseudogene TRBV3-2) with TRBJ1-6; TRBD1 aligns across 9 bases. The CDR3 spans 14 residues. In germline, CDR1 is LGHDT, CDR2 YNNKEL (reference sequence). The V segment lost 2 bases and the J segment 10 bases; nucleotides outside the gene matches: 3. CDR3 residues: CASSQRTGVSPLHF. The DNA of the CDR3 is TGTGCCAGCAGCCAAAGGACAGGGGTCTCACCCCTCCACTTT.

The genes are TRBV5-4 and TRBJ2-7; 8 bases are a match to TRBD1. The germline V gene encodes CDR1 SGHNT and CDR2 YYREEE (reference sequence). This CDR3 is built from 16 residues. Losses at the gene ends were 4 bases for V and 3 bases for J; bases not matched to a gene: 12. CDR3 region: CASSTKTGVTLYEQYF. CDR3 sequence (DNA): TGTGCCAGCAGCACCAAGACAGGGGTTACCCTCTACGAGCAGTACTTC.

V gene TRBV9 combines with J gene TRBJ2-7; TRBD1 matches 10 bases. The CDR3 totals 16 residues. Germline CDR1 and CDR2: SGDLS and YYNGEE. Trimming took 0 bases from V and 2 from J; bases not matched to a gene: 5. The CDR3 sequence: CASSVGGTGVTYEQYF. Here the CDR3 DNA reads TGTGCCAGCAGCGTAGGAGGGACAGGGGTAACCTACGAGCAGTACTTC. Using reference TRBV9 and TRBJ2-7 for the parts outside the CDR3, the full variable domain is DSGVTQTPKHLITATGQRVTLRCSPRSGDLSVYWYQQSLDQGLQFLIQYYNGEERAKGNILERFSAQQFPDLHSELNLSSLELGDSALYFCASSVGGTGVTYEQYFGPGTRLTVT.

There are a few counts of this clone. Within the sample, other DNA sequences also encode this same CDR3. The chain recombines TRBV7-9 with TRBJ1-5, with D perhaps TRBD1 (5 bases). The CDR3 is 15 residues long. V was shortened by 1 base and J by 6 bases, with 13 bases between the two germline ends. CDR1 is SEHNR, CDR2 FQNEAQ, per germline (reference sequence). The CDR3 protein is CASSLGLGGGQPQHF. The CDR3 DNA is TGTGCCAGCAGCTTAGGTCTGGGGGGGGGTCAGCCCCAGCATTTT.

The genes are TRBV6-5 and TRBJ2-2, with 13 bases lining up with TRBD2. Germline V CDR1 and CDR2: MNHEY, SVGAGI. There are 15 residues in the CDR3. V was clipped by 2 bases and J by 6 bases; unmatched bases: 0. In DNA, the CDR3 is TGTGCCAGCAGTTACACTAGCGGGGGGGCCGGGGAGCTGTTTTTT. Translation gives CASSYTSGGAGELFF.

The chain employs TRBV10-3 and TRBJ2-1; tentatively, D is TRBD1 (6 bases). Germline CDR1 reads ENHRY; CDR2 reads SYGVKD. The V end lost 7 bases, the J end lost 8 bases, and 12 bases lay between the germline ends. The CDR3 is 12 residues long. In DNA, the CDR3 is TGTGCCATCAATAACAGGGTCCATGAGCAGTTCTTC. Amino acid sequence: CAINNRVHEQFF.

The chain has TRBV24-1 and TRBJ1-1; maybe TRBD1 (5 bases). The V end was cut by 3 bases, the J end by 4 bases, with 11 bases between. This CDR3 comprises 14 residues. Per germline, CDR1 KGHDR and CDR2 SFDVKD. The CDR3 DNA is TGTGCCACCAGTGATCCCGGGGGGAGCACTGAAGCTTTCTTT. This codes for CATSDPGGSTEAFF.

The CDR3 nucleotides are TGTGCCAGCAGCCTAGGGACTGAAGGCTACACCTTC. This sequence encodes CASSLGTEGYTF. The V gene is TRBV3-1 (or the pseudogene TRBV3-2), the J gene TRBJ1-2, with D tentatively TRBD1 (5 bases). Germline CDR1 LGHDT, CDR2 YNNKEL (reference sequence). V lost 4 bases, J lost 8 bases, and 11 bases lay in between. The CDR3 consists of 12 residues.

Remarks on this clone: This same CDR3 is encoded by further DNA sequences in the sample. The chain employs TRBV5-1 and TRBJ1-6; TRBD1 aligns across 9 bases. Trimming at V came to 4 bases and at J to 6 bases, leaving 2 bases not matched to a gene. Germline V lookup: CDR1 SGHRS, CDR2 YFSETQ. CDR3 size: 14 residues. This CDR3 reads CASSGGQGNSPLHF. In DNA form, the CDR3 reads TGCGCCAGCAGCGGGGGACAGGGTAATTCACCCCTCCACTTT.

The J gene is TRBJ2-7, the V gene TRBV2; TRBD1 matches at 8 bases. The CDR3 is 14 residues long. The junction had 8 bases not matched to a gene; V was cut back by 5 bases and J by 5 bases. The germline gives CDR1 SNHLY, CDR2 FYNNEI. The CDR3 region is CASSPDRVRDEQYF. The CDR3 DNA reads TGTGCCAGCAGTCCGGACAGGGTCAGGGACGAGCAGTACTTC.